Presented here are 21 T cell receptor beta chains from one specimen sequenced in a study of blood T cell repertoires in COVID-19. Assay: immunoSEQ multiplex PCR; the TCRdb copy retains only in-frame clones and omits some. The sample has fewer than 200,000 clones, about 85% seen once. The sample taken for sequencing was peripheral blood. The receptors shown here come from a woman aged 80 or over with acute or convalescent COVID-19.

This chain uses TRBV5-1 with TRBJ1-2; 9 positions agree with TRBD1. CDR1 and CDR2 (germline): SGHRS, YFSETQ. This CDR3 is 13 amino acids long. V shed 4 bases and J 6 bases; nucleotides not matched to a gene: 4. The CDR3 sequence: CASSLDRGNGYTF. The CDR3 DNA sequence: TGCGCCAGCAGCCTGGACAGGGGTAATGGCTACACCTTC.

The genes are TRBV7-2 and TRBJ2-7; TRBD2 aligns across 9 bases. With 2 bases clipped from V and 9 bases from J, the junction kept 11 bases outside the gene matches. Germline V lookup: CDR1 SGHTA, CDR2 FQGNSA. The length of the CDR3 is 15 residues. The CDR3 loop reads CASSLRLAGARGQYF. The CDR3 nucleotides read TGTGCCAGCAGCTTACGATTAGCGGGGGCCAGAGGGCAGTACTTC.

The V and J genes are TRBV11-2 and TRBJ2-5; tentatively, D is TRBD2 (6 bases). The CDR3 loop spans 14 amino acids. Germline V gene data show CDR1 as SGHAT and CDR2 as FQNNGV. V gave up 6 bases and J gave up 5 bases, with 16 bases separating them. CDR3 protein: CASRPMQGLETQYF. Here the CDR3 DNA reads TGTGCCAGCAGGCCAATGCAGGGACTGGAGACCCAGTACTTC.

V is TRBV4-1 and J is TRBJ1-2, with D perhaps matching TRBD1 (6 bases). CDR3 size: 14 residues. V lost 5 bases to trimming and J lost 5 bases, with 15 bases between them. Germline CDR1 is MGHRA and CDR2 is YSYEKL. The CDR3 bases are TGCGCCAGCAGCTACCGACAGGTGACATATGGCTACACCTTC. Encoded protein: CASSYRQVTYGYTF.

The V call is TRBV11-1, the J call TRBJ2-6; possibly TRBD1 for D (5 bases). This CDR3 contains 14 residues. CDR1 and CDR2 (germline): SGHAT, FQDESV (reference sequence). Trimming removed 0 bases from V and 8 bases from J, with 8 bases in between. CDR3: CASSLAQGTNVLTF. The CDR3 nucleotides read TGTGCCAGCAGCTTAGCGCAGGGTACCAACGTCCTGACTTTC.

The genes are TRBV6-5 and TRBJ2-7; tentatively, D is TRBD2 (5 bases). The germline CDR1 and CDR2 sequences are MNHEY and SVGAGI. V lost 6 bases and J lost 6, with 21 bases in between. This CDR3 has 15 amino acids. The CDR3 reads CASSRGLRVPSEQYF. The CDR3 nucleotides read TGTGCCAGCAGCCGAGGTTTGCGGGTCCCGAGCGAGCAGTACTTC.

J is TRBJ1-6 and V is TRBV19, with a possible D match to TRBD1 (6 bases). V shed 0 bases and J shed 16 bases, with 19 bases lying between them. Germline V CDR1 and CDR2: LNHDA, SQIVND (reference sequence). This CDR3 is 15 amino acids long. CDR3 region: CASSIEGTRPTNLHF. The CDR3 nucleotides read TGTGCCAGTAGTATAGAGGGGACACGGCCGACCAATCTCCACTTT.

This chain connects TRBV6-5 to TRBJ1-3; D might be TRBD1 (5 bases). CDR3 length: 12 amino acids. The V end lost 4 bases, the J end lost 9 bases, and 10 bases lay between the germline ends. The germline V gene encodes CDR1 MNHEY and CDR2 SVGAGI. CDR3 loop: CASSSTGGTIYF. The CDR3 DNA is TGTGCCAGCAGTTCCACCGGGGGCACCATATATTTT.

The chain combines TRBV10-3 with TRBJ1-2; D is undetermined. Trimming pared 0 bases from V and 3 bases from J, leaving 8 bases between. The CDR3 is 14 residues long. Germline V gene lookup returns CDR1 ENHRY and CDR2 SYGVKD. As DNA, the CDR3 is TGTGCCATCAGTGAGTCTCGGGATGACTATGGCTACACCTTC. It yields the protein CAISESRDDYGYTF.

In its sample, this clone was seen once. This sequence joins TRBV11-2 and TRBJ2-5; 10 positions match TRBD2. Looked up from germline, CDR1 is SGHAT and CDR2 is FQNNGV. V lost 7 bases to trimming and J lost 4 bases; unmatched junction nucleotides: 3. This CDR3 contains 13 residues. The CDR3 DNA is TGTGCCAGCACCCTAGCGGGGGTAGAGACCCAGTACTTC. Encoded protein: CASTLAGVETQYF.

The V gene is TRBV7-8, the J gene TRBJ2-7; D unclear. V dropped 5 bases and J dropped 6 bases, with 8 bases sitting between them. Germline V gene lookup returns CDR1 SGHVS and CDR2 FQNEAQ. The CDR3 loop spans 11 amino acids. CDR3 loop: CASSPSVEQYF. In DNA, the CDR3 is TGTGCCAGCAGCCCCAGCGTCGAGCAGTACTTC.

V and J are TRBV16 and TRBJ1-4; D may be TRBD1 (6 bases). The CDR3 extends over 16 amino acids. Trimming took 0 bases from V and 3 from J, leaving 11 bases between them. The germline V gene encodes CDR1 KGHSY and CDR2 FQNENV. CDR3 amino acids: CASSQSAGAANEKLFF. The CDR3 DNA follows: TGTGCCAGCAGCCAATCTGCAGGGGCCGCTAATGAAAAACTGTTTTTT.

The chain is built from TRBV9 and TRBJ2-7; unclear D gene. Germline CDR1 is SGDLS and CDR2 is YYNGEE. The V gene lost 0 bases and the J gene lost 3 bases, with 7 bases spanning the gap. This CDR3 is 13 amino acids long. The CDR3 nucleotides are TGTGCCAGCAGCGTAGGACAAAGCTACGAGCAGTACTTC. Translated, it gives CASSVGQSYEQYF.

The V and J genes are TRBV3-1 (or the pseudogene TRBV3-2) and TRBJ2-5; 10 bases fit TRBD1. V trimming: 1 base; J trimming: 4 bases; junction bases outside the gene matches: 6. The CDR3 is 16 amino acids. Per germline, CDR1 LGHDT and CDR2 YNNKEL (reference sequence). CDR3 in DNA: TGTGCCAGCAGCCAAGGCCGAGGACAGGGGGGAGAGACCCAGTACTTC. Its translation is CASSQGRGQGGETQYF.

This clone has just one count. J is TRBJ2-1 and V is TRBV6-5; D gene unclear. From germline, CDR1 is MNHEY and CDR2 SVGAGI. The CDR3 contains 15 residues. V lost 7 bases and J lost 2, with 15 bases in between. CDR3 sequence: CASTKAGSPYNEQFF. As DNA, the CDR3 is TGTGCCAGCACCAAGGCCGGGTCCCCCTACAATGAGCAGTTCTTC.

This clone showed up just a few times. The genes are TRBV7-2 and TRBJ2-7, with D perhaps matching TRBD1 (5 bases). There are 15 residues in the CDR3. Per germline, CDR1 SGHTA and CDR2 FQGNSA. V was cut by 4 bases and J by 3 bases, with 16 bases left in between. The CDR3 bases are TGTGCCAGCAGCTCTCAGGGAAATCTCGGCTACGAGCAGTACTTC. It specifies CASSSQGNLGYEQYF.

The CDR3 sequence is CASSFSAASNTGELFF. As DNA, the CDR3 is TGCGCCAGCAGCTTTTCAGCGGCGTCGAACACCGGGGAGCTGTTTTTT. This sequence joins TRBV5-1 and TRBJ2-2; possible D gene TRBD2, 5 bases. Trimming took 2 bases from V and 0 from J, leaving 11 bases between them. The V gene's germline CDR1 is SGHRS and CDR2 YFSETQ. The CDR3 extends over 16 amino acids.

The rearrangement uses TRBV5-1 and TRBJ2-1, with TRBD1 identical over 11 bases. Germline CDR1 SGHRS, CDR2 YFSETQ. The V gene end was trimmed by 0 bases and the J gene end by 7 bases; junction bases not matched to a gene: 6. The CDR3 extends over 16 amino acids. The CDR3 DNA reads as TGCGCCAGCAGCTTGGAAGGACAGGGGGCGGGTAATGAGCAGTTCTTC. Amino acids: CASSLEGQGAGNEQFF.

The CDR3 loop is CASSIQQSPQETQYF. DNA for the CDR3: TGTGCCAGTAGTATTCAACAGAGTCCCCAAGAGACCCAGTACTTC. This chain joins TRBV19 and TRBJ2-5; D is undetermined. Trimming removed 3 bases from V and 1 base from J, with 12 bases in between. The CDR3 has 15 residues. Per the germline V gene, CDR1 is LNHDA and CDR2 is SQIVND (reference sequence).

This sequence joins TRBV5-4 and TRBJ1-6, with 8 nucleotides matching TRBD1. This CDR3 has 16 amino acids. In germline, CDR1 is SGHNT, CDR2 YYREEE (reference sequence). V lost 0 bases and J lost 9; bases outside the gene matches: 8. The CDR3 DNA reads TGTGCCAGCAGCTTGGGGACAGGGAAGCCTATTTCACCCCTCCACTTT. As protein: CASSLGTGKPISPLHF. Full variable domain (remainder filled in from reference TRBV5-4 and TRBJ1-6): ETGVTQSPTHLIKTRGQQVTLRCSSQSGHNTVSWYQQALGQGPQFIFQYYREEENGRGNFPPRFSGLQFPNYSSELNVNALELDDSALYLCASSLGTGKPISPLHFGNGTRLTVT.

There are a few counts of this clone. The chain couples TRBV30 to TRBJ1-5; D unresolved. V was clipped by 2 bases and J by 1 base, with 15 bases between them. CDR3 length equals 16 residues. Germline CDR1 is GTSNPN and CDR2 is SVGIG (reference sequence). This chain's CDR3 is CAWSRKGGISNQPQHF. The DNA for the CDR3 is TGTGCCTGGAGTCGAAAGGGAGGGATCAGCAATCAGCCCCAGCATTTT. Filled out from reference TRBV30 and TRBJ1-5, the complete variable domain reads SQTIHQWPATLVQPVGSPLSLECTVEGTSNPNLYWYRQAAGRGLQLLFYSVGIGQISSEVPQNLSASRPQDRQFILSSKKLLLSDSGFYLCAWSRKGGISNQPQHFGDGTRLSIL.